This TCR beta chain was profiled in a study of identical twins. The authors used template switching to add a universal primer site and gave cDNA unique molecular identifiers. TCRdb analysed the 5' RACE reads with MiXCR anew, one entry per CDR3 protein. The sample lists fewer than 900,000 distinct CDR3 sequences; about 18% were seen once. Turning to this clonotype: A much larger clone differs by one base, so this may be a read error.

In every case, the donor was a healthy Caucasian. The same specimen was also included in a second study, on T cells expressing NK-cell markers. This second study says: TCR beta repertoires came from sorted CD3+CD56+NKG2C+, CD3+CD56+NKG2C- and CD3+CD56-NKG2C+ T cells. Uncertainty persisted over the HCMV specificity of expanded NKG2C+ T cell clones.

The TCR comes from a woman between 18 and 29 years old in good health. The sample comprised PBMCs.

The CDR3 sequence: CCARPDRWTSLYTEAFF. In nucleotides, the CDR3 is TGCTGTGCTAGGCCGGACAGGTGGACTAGTTTGTACACTGAAGCTTTCTTT. The rearrangement links TRBV20-1 to TRBJ1-1; 7 bases map to TRBD1. The CDR3 is made up of 17 amino acids. The germline V gene encodes CDR1 DFQATT and CDR2 SNEGSKA (reference sequence).